This is a list of T cell receptor beta chains from one sample in a study of cytomegalovirus exposure and HLA in healthy donors. Sequencing used immunoSEQ multiplex PCR; TCRdb keeps in-frame clones, though not all of them. The profile covers fewer than 120,000 clones, with roughly three quarters appearing a single time and roughly 6.2% taken by the ten largest. The specimen was PBMCs. The receptors originated from a man between 25 and 39 years old in good health and CMV-seropositive. Both conserved end residues are part of each CDR3. A D gene is named only where the DNA matches it firmly. Clone size is not always given. Where it is, it says once, few, many or a class for expanded clones.

>TRBV7-3|NA|NA|TRBJ2-3
TGTGCCAGCAGCTTAAACAGGATCACAGATACGCAGTATTTT
CASSLNRITDTQYF
>TRBV5-6|NA|NA|TRBJ2-2
TGTGCCAGCAGCATGGACAGCAAGAACACCGGGGAGCTGTTTTTT
CASSMDSKNTGELFF
>TRBV5-6|few|NA|TRBJ1-4
TGTGCCAGCAGCTCTTTACAGGGCGGTGAAAAACTGTTTTTT
CASSSLQGGEKLFF
>TRBV7-6|NA|NA|TRBJ2-3
TGTGCCAGCAGCTTAGCGATCAGACACAGCACAGATACGCAGTATTTT
CASSLAIRHSTDTQYF
>TRBV4-2|NA|NA|TRBJ2-5
TGTGCCAGCAGCCAAGTACGGAGGGAGGTCTCCCCCAAAAAAGAGACCCAGTACTTC
CASSQVRREVSPKKETQYF
>TRBV30|NA|NA|TRBJ2-6
TGTGCCTGGAGTGTACCCAGGGGAGGGGCTGGGGCCAACGTCCTGACTTTC
CAWSVPRGGAGANVLTF
>TRBV5-6|NA|NA|TRBJ2-1
TGTGCCAGCAGCTTAGGGCAGGGGTTAGGTGAGCAGTTCTTC
CASSLGQGLGEQFF
>TRBV11-3|NA|NA|TRBJ2-1
TGTGCCACCCAGGACAGATTGATCAATGAGCAGTTCTTC
CATQDRLINEQFF
>TRBV29-1|NA|TRBD2|TRBJ2-2
TGCAGCGTTGAGCCGCTAGCGGGGGGGCTGGCCGGGGAGCTGTTTTTT
CSVEPLAGGLAGELFF
>TRBV29-1|NA|NA|TRBJ2-3
TGCAGCGTTGGCGGGCAGGACACAGATACGCAGTATTTT
CSVGGQDTDTQYF
>TRBV6-5|few|NA|TRBJ1-2
TGTGCCAGCAGTACAGGGTACTATGGCTACACCTTC
CASSTGYYGYTF
>TRBV15|NA|TRBD2|TRBJ2-5
TGTGCCACCAGCAGAGATCGACTAGCGGGGGGGCCCGGAGAGACCCAGTACTTC
CATSRDRLAGGPGETQYF
>TRBV7-3|once|TRBD2|TRBJ2-3
TGTGCCAGCAGCTTAGGCCCGACTAGCGGGGGGTCCCATCCGTATTTT
CASSLGPTSGGSHPYF
>TRBV5-6|NA|TRBD2|TRBJ2-7
TGTGCCAGCAGCCACCTAATGGGCGGGGGGAAGTACGAGCAGTACTTC
CASSHLMGGGKYEQYF
>TRBV6-6|NA|TRBD1|TRBJ2-3
TGTGCCAGCAGTAGCGGTTGGACAGGGGAAGGAGATACGCAGTATTTT
CASSSGWTGEGDTQYF
>TRBV5-6|NA|NA|TRBJ2-3
TGTGCCAGCAGCTTGGGCTCTAGATCGGCAGATACGCAGTATTTT
CASSLGSRSADTQYF